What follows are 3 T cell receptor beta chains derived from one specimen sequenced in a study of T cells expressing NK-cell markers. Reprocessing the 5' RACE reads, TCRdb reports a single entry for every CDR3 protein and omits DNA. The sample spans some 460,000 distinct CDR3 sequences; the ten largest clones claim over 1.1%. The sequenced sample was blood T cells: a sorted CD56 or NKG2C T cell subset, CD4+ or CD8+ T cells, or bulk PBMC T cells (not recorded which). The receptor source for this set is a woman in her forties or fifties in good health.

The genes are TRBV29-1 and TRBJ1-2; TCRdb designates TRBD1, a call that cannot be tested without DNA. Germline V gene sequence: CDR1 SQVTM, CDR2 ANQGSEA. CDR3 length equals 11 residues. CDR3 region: CSVTQGGGYTF.

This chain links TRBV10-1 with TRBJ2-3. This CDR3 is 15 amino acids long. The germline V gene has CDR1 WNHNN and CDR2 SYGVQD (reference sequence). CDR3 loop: CASSESISGSDTQYF.

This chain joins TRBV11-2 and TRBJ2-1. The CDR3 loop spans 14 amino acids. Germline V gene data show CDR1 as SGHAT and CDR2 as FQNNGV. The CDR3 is CASSPSGALNEQFF.